These 13 T cell receptor beta chains share one sample of origin, sequenced in a study of T-cell reconstitution after alpha-beta-depleted transplantation in children. Unique molecular identifiers were incorporated into the prepared TCRbeta library. MiXCR was run by TCRdb on the PCR reads, yielding one entry per CDR3 protein. The sample lists 120,000 or so distinct CDR3 sequences, roughly 24% occurring once. The sequencing used PBMCs, mostly from graft donor cells, collected 180 days after TCRalphabeta/CD19-depleted stem cell transplant. The source is a male patient under 10 years old who had a stem cell transplant for chronic granulomatous disease, so the T cells may come from the graft donor.

Ten or more counts support this clonotype. This sequence joins TRBV12-3 or TRBV12-4 and TRBJ2-7; D gene unclear. There are 18 residues in the CDR3. The V gene lost 4 bases and the J gene lost 0 bases, with 22 bases spanning the gap. DNA of the CDR3: TGTGCCAGCAGTTCCCTTGTCTCCGGACGCTACATCTCCTACGAGCAGTACTTC. Amino acid sequence: CASSSLVSGRYISYEQYF.

This clonotype turned up a few times. The chain has TRBV18 and TRBJ2-7, with TRBD1 matching 8 bases. This CDR3 is 15 amino acids long. Germline V lookup: CDR1 KGHSH, CDR2 LQKENI. The V gene end was trimmed by 5 bases and the J gene end by 3 bases; junction bases not matched to a gene: 9. CDR3 bases: TGTGCCAGCTCAGCCGTGAGGACAGGGAACTACGAGCAGTACTTC. Its translation is CASSAVRTGNYEQYF.

Only a few counts were recorded for this clonotype. The chain combines TRBV20-1 with TRBJ2-1; 10 positions agree with TRBD2. With V trimmed by 2 bases and J by 7 bases, 11 bases remained unmatched. This CDR3 contains 16 residues. Germline assignment: CDR1 DFQATT and CDR2 SNEGSKA (reference sequence). The CDR3 protein is CSARSGEREGGNEQFF. In DNA form, the CDR3 reads TGCAGTGCTAGAAGTGGAGAGCGGGAGGGTGGGAATGAGCAGTTCTTC.

This clonotype was observed at least ten times. The chain links TRBV7-6 to TRBJ2-5; D is unclear. Deletions cut 4 bases from V and 5 bases from J, with 8 bases between. The CDR3 extends over 12 amino acids. Germline V lookup: CDR1 SGHVS, CDR2 FNYEAQ. CDR3 nucleotides: TGTGCCAGCAGCTCCGGCCTGGAGACCCAGTACTTC. This gives the protein CASSSGLETQYF.

This clonotype was recorded many times. V is TRBV12-3 or TRBV12-4 and J is TRBJ1-1; perhaps TRBD1 as D (5 bases). Trimming took off 6 bases at V and 1 base at J, with 12 bases between the two ends. The CDR3 totals 14 residues. CDR3 region: CASSRESRNTEAFF. DNA for the CDR3: TGTGCCAGCAGCAGGGAGTCCAGGAACACTGAAGCTTTCTTT.

This clonotype was seen more than once but under ten times. This chain connects TRBV5-1 to TRBJ2-5; D is unresolved. The CDR3 length is 14 residues. The germline gives CDR1 SGHRS, CDR2 YFSETQ. The V end lost 0 bases, the J end lost 2 bases, and 8 bases lay between the germline ends. The CDR3 loop is CASSLAAKQETQYF. DNA for the CDR3: TGCGCCAGCAGCTTGGCTGCTAAACAAGAGACCCAGTACTTC.

This chain links TRBV5-4 with TRBJ2-2, with 10 bases that match TRBD2. In germline, CDR1 is SGHNT, CDR2 YYREEE (reference sequence). Trimming took 0 bases from V and 7 from J; bases not matched to a gene: 9. CDR3 length: 17 amino acids. CDR3 sequence reads: CASSLGVTSGTNGELFF. In DNA form, the CDR3 reads TGTGCCAGCAGCTTGGGTGTTACTAGCGGGACCAACGGGGAGCTGTTTTTT.

This clonotype has just a few counts. V gene TRBV9 combines with J gene TRBJ2-4; D gene uncertain. CDR3 length: 14 residues. Trimming pared 4 bases from V and 8 bases from J, leaving 16 bases between. Germline CDR1 SGDLS, CDR2 YYNGEE. CDR3 nucleotide sequence: TGTGCCAGCAGCCCAGGACGTCGAACGGACATTCAGTACTTC. Translated, it gives CASSPGRRTDIQYF.

The chain carries TRBV27 and TRBJ2-5, with 8 bases identical to TRBD1. The germline V gene encodes CDR1 MNHEY and CDR2 SMNVEV (reference sequence). This CDR3 has 15 amino acids. V trimming: 6 bases; J trimming: 5 bases; junction bases outside the gene matches: 11. CDR3 in amino acids: CASSSPLTGVETQYF. As DNA, the CDR3 is TGTGCCAGCAGCTCACCTTTGACAGGGGTGGAGACCCAGTACTTC.

This clonotype was recorded many times. This chain joins TRBV7-9 and TRBJ1-1, with 8 positions matching TRBD1. The V gene's germline CDR1 is SEHNR and CDR2 FQNEAQ (reference sequence). The CDR3 extends over 13 amino acids. V was pared by 6 bases and J by 6 bases, with 6 bases of the junction left unmatched. CDR3 protein: CASRPGQGAEAFF. CDR3 coding DNA: TGTGCCAGCAGACCAGGACAGGGCGCTGAAGCTTTCTTT.

This clonotype was recorded many times. This chain links TRBV7-2 with TRBJ2-7; either TRBD1 or TRBD2 may supply D (5 bases each). The V end was cut by 8 bases, the J end by 4 bases, with 15 bases between. Germline V gene sequence: CDR1 SGHTA, CDR2 FQGNSA. This CDR3 spans 13 amino acids. The CDR3 loop is CASAGTLRYEQYF. CDR3 bases: TGTGCCAGCGCCGGGACCCTTCGGTACGAGCAGTACTTC.

This clonotype was recorded a few times. This may come from a read error, since a much larger clone is one base off. The J gene is TRBJ2-6, the V gene TRBV5-1; TRBD1 is a possible D gene (5 bases). CDR1 SGHRS and CDR2 YFSETQ come from the germline V gene. This CDR3 is built from 14 residues. CDR3 amino acids: CASSLSSGANGLTF. CDR3 coding DNA: TGCGCCAGCAGCTTATCAAGTGGGGCCAACGGCCTGACTTTC.

The chain recombines TRBV12-3 or TRBV12-4 with TRBJ2-6; D remains unclear. V shed 7 bases and J shed 0 bases, with 7 bases lying between them. CDR3 length: 14 residues. CDR3 DNA: TGTGCCAGCATCAAGGCCTCTGGGGCCAACGTCCTGACTTTC. Its translation: CASIKASGANVLTF.